This T cell receptor beta chain was captured by sequencing in a study of CD8 T cells in ankylosing spondylitis. The study, taken as a whole, reports: A motif of 7 or 8 highly homologous TCR beta variants was seen as apparently characteristic of ankylosing spondylitis blood.

TCRdb redid the calling of the 5' RACE reads with MiXCR, one entry per CDR3 protein. The sample gives about 450,000 distinct CDR3 sequences, around 26% of which show up once; 0.89% is in the top ten. A note on this clonotype: Its antigen is still unknown.

The TCR comes from a male donor with ankylosing spondylitis. The sequenced sample was blood, either unsorted or a sorted T cell fraction (not recorded which).

In nucleotides, the CDR3 is TGTGCCAGCAGCCCGGGACGGACTAATATAGAGCAGTTCTTC. Its protein product is CASSPGRTNIEQFF. The chain has TRBV3-1 and TRBJ2-1, with D maybe TRBD2 (6 bases). Germline CDR1 is LGHDT and CDR2 is YNNKEL (reference sequence). There are 14 residues in the CDR3. V shed 4 bases and J shed 10 bases, with 17 bases lying between them.